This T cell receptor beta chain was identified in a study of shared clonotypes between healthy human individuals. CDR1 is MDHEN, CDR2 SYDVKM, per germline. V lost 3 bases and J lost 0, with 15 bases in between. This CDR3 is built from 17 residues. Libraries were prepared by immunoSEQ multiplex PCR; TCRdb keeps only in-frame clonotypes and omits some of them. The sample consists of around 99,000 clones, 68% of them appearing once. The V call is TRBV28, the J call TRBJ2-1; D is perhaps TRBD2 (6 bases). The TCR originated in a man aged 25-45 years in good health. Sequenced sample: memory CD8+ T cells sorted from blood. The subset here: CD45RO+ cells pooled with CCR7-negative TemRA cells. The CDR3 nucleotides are TGTGCCAGCAGTTTGGGCCAAGCGGGCATCTCCTACAATGAGCAGTTCTTC. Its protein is CASSLGQAGISYNEQFF.